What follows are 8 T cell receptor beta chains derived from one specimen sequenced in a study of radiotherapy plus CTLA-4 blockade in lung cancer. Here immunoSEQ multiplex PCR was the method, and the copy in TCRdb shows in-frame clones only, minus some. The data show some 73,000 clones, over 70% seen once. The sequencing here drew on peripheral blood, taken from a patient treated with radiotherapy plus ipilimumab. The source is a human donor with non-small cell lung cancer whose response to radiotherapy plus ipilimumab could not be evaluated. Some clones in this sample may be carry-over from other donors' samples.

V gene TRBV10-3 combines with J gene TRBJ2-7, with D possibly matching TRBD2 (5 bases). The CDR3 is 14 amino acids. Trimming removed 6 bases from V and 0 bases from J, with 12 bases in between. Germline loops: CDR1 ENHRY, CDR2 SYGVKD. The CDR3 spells CAIRGGLSSYEQYF. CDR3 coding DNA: TGTGCCATCAGGGGCGGGCTTAGCTCCTACGAGCAGTACTTC.

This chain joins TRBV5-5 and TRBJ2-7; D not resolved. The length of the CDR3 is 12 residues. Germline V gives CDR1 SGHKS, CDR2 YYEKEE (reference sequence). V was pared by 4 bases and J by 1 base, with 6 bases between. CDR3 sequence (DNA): TGTGCCAGCAGCATCAATTCCTACGAGCAGTACTTC. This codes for CASSINSYEQYF.

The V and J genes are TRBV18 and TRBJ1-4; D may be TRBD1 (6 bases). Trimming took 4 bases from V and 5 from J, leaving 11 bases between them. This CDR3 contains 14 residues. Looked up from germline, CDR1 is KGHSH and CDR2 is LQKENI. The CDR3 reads CASSLDRMNEKLFF. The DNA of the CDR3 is TGTGCCAGCTCACTCGACAGGATGAATGAAAAACTGTTTTTT. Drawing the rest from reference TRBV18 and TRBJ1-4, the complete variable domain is NAGVMQNPRHLVRRRGQEARLRCSPMKGHSHVYWYRQLPEEGLKFMVYLQKENIIDESGMPKERFSAEFPKEGPSILRIQQVVRGDSAAYFCASSLDRMNEKLFFGSGTQLSVL.

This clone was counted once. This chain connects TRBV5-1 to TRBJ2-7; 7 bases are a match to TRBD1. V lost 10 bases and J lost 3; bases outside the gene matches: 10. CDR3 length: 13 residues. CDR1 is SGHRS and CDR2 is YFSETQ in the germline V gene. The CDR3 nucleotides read TGCGCCGGGGCTAAAGCAGGGGGCTACGAGCAGTACTTC. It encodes CAGAKAGGYEQYF.

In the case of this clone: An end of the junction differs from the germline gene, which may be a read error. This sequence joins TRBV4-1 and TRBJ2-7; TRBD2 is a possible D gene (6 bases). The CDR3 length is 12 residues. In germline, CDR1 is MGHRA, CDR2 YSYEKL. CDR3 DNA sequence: TGCGCCAGCAGCCTACCGGGACTGAGGATGTTATTC. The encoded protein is CASSLPGLRMLF.

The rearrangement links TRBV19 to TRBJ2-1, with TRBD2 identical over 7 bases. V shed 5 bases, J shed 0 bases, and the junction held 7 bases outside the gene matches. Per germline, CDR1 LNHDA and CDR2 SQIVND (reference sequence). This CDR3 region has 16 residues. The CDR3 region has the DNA TGTGCCAGTAGTCGAGGACTAGGTAGCTCCTACAATGAGCAGTTCTTC. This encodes CASSRGLGSSYNEQFF.

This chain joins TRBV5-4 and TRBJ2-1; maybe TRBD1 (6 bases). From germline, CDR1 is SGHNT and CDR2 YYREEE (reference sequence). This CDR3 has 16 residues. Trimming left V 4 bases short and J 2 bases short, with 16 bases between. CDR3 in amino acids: CASSLSYRDPYNEQFF. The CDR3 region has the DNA TGTGCCAGCAGCCTATCCTACAGGGACCCCTACAATGAGCAGTTCTTC.

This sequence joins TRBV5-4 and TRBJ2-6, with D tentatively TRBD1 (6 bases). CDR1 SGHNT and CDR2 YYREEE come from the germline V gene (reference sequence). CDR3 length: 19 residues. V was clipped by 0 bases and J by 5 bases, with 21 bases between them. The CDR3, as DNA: TGTGCCAGCAGCTTGGCTCCAACAGGGTCCGCTCTGCGGGCCAACGTCCTGACTTTC. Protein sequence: CASSLAPTGSALRANVLTF. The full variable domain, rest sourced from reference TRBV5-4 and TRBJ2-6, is ETGVTQSPTHLIKTRGQQVTLRCSSQSGHNTVSWYQQALGQGPQFIFQYYREEENGRGNFPPRFSGLQFPNYSSELNVNALELDDSALYLCASSLAPTGSALRANVLTFGAGSRLTVL.